The present entry profiles one T cell receptor (beta chain) with its context. The germline V and J ends were trimmed by 2 bases and 4 bases, with 19 bases remaining between them. The V gene's germline CDR1 is GTSNPN and CDR2 SVGIG (reference sequence). The CDR3 is 16 amino acids. These data belong to a study of shared clonotypes between healthy human individuals. The wider study: In total, the donors were two women and a few men aged 18 to 49.

Study donors comprised healthy, HIV-negative adults devoid of recent acute infection or vaccination. Splitting the CD4+ cells yielded a CD45RA+ naive subset and a CD45RA-negative memory subset. Per the study methods: ImmunoSEQ only sent back junction sequences with no quality scores, so filtering was done differently. Generated by immunoSEQ multiplex PCR, the TCRdb table keeps only in-frame clones and is missing some. From that table come the V and J calls and clone size; the DNA was used to work out D and trimming. Among 2 million to 2.5 million clones listed, roughly 93% were seen once. This chain links TRBV30 with TRBJ2-3, with D tentatively TRBD1 or TRBD2 (6 bases each). Material for sequencing was naive CD4+ T cells from PBMCs. Subset: CD45RA+ positively selected. The TCR was taken from a young man in good health. Some clones in this sample may be carry-over from other donors' samples. CDR3 DNA: TGTGCCTGGAGTTATGTCCGGGGGCCGGGTCCAGATACGCAGTATTTT. This codes for CAWSYVRGPGPDTQYF.